The 29 T cell receptor beta chains presented below share a single source sample, sequenced in a study of low-dose radiotherapy and immunotherapy resistance in tumors. Specified time point: before trial treatment. Priming of first-strand cDNA relied on TRAV- and TRBV-specific primers (covering alpha and beta chains). TCR amplification used 20 to 25 PCR cycles, a constant-region primer and a V-primer adapter. Each CDR3 protein gets one entry after TCRdb re-called the reads with MiXCR. The sample carries approximately 90,000 distinct CDR3 sequences, 9% to 9.5% recorded once. Here the sequenced sample was PBMCs, taken before treatment. The receptor source for this set is a male donor with prostate cancer.

This clonotype was counted ten times or more. The chain has TRBV3-1 and TRBJ1-2; D not resolved. The CDR3 loop spans 13 amino acids. Germline V gene lookup returns CDR1 LGHDT and CDR2 YNNKEL (reference sequence). V was trimmed by 1 base and J by 2 bases, leaving 5 bases between them. The CDR3 reads CASSQATNYGYTF. Written as DNA, the CDR3 is TGTGCCAGCAGCCAAGCGACCAACTATGGCTACACCTTC. Combining the CDR3 with reference TRBV3-1 and TRBJ1-2 gives the whole variable domain DTAVSQTPKYLVTQMGNDKSIKCEQNLGHDTMYWYKQDSKKFLKIMFSYNNKELIINETVPNRFSPKSPDKAHLNLHINSLELGDSAVYFCASSQATNYGYTFGSGTRLTVV.

At least ten counts were recorded for this clonotype. The chain couples TRBV2 to TRBJ2-7; TRBD2 aligns across 13 bases. The ends lost 6 bases at V and 5 bases at J; junction bases unmatched: 13. The CDR3 loop spans 17 amino acids. The germline CDR1 and CDR2 sequences are SNHLY and FYNNEI. CDR3 protein: CASRMRTSGSWDDEQYF. The CDR3 DNA is TGTGCCAGCAGAATGAGGACTAGCGGGAGTTGGGACGACGAGCAGTACTTC.

This clonotype has at least ten counts. The rearrangement links TRBV28 to TRBJ1-1; D perhaps matches TRBD1 (5 bases). V shed 8 bases and J shed 1 base, with 17 bases lying between them. Germline CDR1 MDHEN, CDR2 SYDVKM. The CDR3 totals 15 residues. The DNA for the CDR3 is TGTGCCAGCCTTAAACACGGGGCGGGGAACACTGAAGCTTTCTTT. Translated, it gives CASLKHGAGNTEAFF.

This clonotype occurred many times. The genes are TRBV28 and TRBJ1-5; possibly TRBD1 for D (5 bases). Trimming took 6 bases from V and 4 from J, leaving 16 bases between them. The CDR3 runs to 15 residues. CDR1 is MDHEN and CDR2 is SYDVKM in the germline V gene. CDR3 in amino acids: CASSTTGRINQPQHF. CDR3 DNA: TGTGCCAGCAGCACTACGGGACGTATTAATCAGCCCCAGCATTTT.

There are many counts of this clonotype. The CDR3 reads CADPRVRKVFNEQFF. CDR3 in DNA: TGTGCCGACCCTCGGGTCCGGAAGGTCTTCAATGAGCAGTTCTTC. The genes are TRBV7-3 and TRBJ2-1; D gene uncertain. The CDR3 runs 15 residues. Germline loops: CDR1 SGHTA, CDR2 FQGTGA. The V and J ends lost 11 bases and 6 bases respectively, with 23 bases between them.

The rearrangement uses TRBV7-8 and TRBJ2-1; D is unclear. Germline assignment: CDR1 SGHVS and CDR2 FQNEAQ. The CDR3 spans 11 residues. V lost 5 bases and J 9 bases, leaving 8 bases between the germline ends. Here the CDR3 DNA reads TGTGCCAGCAGCCCCCAGGTTGAGCAGTTCTTC. The encoded protein is CASSPQVEQFF.

This clonotype was seen ten or more times. The chain recombines TRBV28 with TRBJ2-1; the D gene could be TRBD1 or TRBD2 (5 bases each). Trimming left V 5 bases short and J 9 bases short, with 17 bases between. The CDR3 length is 14 residues. From germline, CDR1 is MDHEN and CDR2 SYDVKM. The CDR3 DNA follows: TGTGCCAGCAGTATCCTGGGACCAGGCTCTGAGCAGTTCTTC. Protein: CASSILGPGSEQFF.

To note about this clonotype: The junction shows a germline mismatch at one end, possibly a read error. The chain recombines TRBV14 with TRBJ2-7, with no clear D. The V gene's germline CDR1 is SGHDN and CDR2 FVKESK. CDR3 length equals 12 residues. DNA for the CDR3: TGTGCCAGAAGCCCCAAAGGAGCTAAGCAGTACTTC. Translation: CARSPKGAKQYF.

This clonotype was observed many times. V and J are TRBV28 and TRBJ1-1, with D uncertain. The V end was cut by 3 bases, the J end by 3 bases, with 11 bases between. This CDR3 is 14 amino acids long. Germline V gives CDR1 MDHEN, CDR2 SYDVKM. CDR3 sequence (DNA): TGTGCCAGCAGTTTCACCGGCGCGTACACTGAAGCTTTCTTT. It yields the protein CASSFTGAYTEAFF.

In this sample, this clonotype turned up many times. The chain recombines TRBV6-5 with TRBJ2-5; tentative D call: TRBD1 (5 bases). Germline-derived CDR1 and CDR2 are MNHEY and SVGAGI. V lost 6 bases to trimming and J lost 5 bases, with 13 bases between them. This CDR3 is built from 13 residues. CDR3: CASSSGFVETQYF. The CDR3 bases are TGTGCCAGCAGCTCAGGGTTTGTCGAGACCCAGTACTTC.

This clonotype was seen a few times. The CDR3 region has the DNA TGCGCCAGCAGCCAAGGACCCCCTTCAGATACGCAGTATTTT. Protein product: CASSQGPPSDTQYF. The genes are TRBV4-3 and TRBJ2-3; D gene unclear. Trimming cost V 1 base and J 4 bases, with 9 bases left between them. Germline CDR1 and CDR2: LGHNA and YSLEER. The CDR3 sequence is 14 residues long.

This clonotype has a count of ten or more. The chain uses TRBV24-1 and TRBJ1-5, with TRBD1 matching over 12 bases. CDR3 length: 16 amino acids. In germline, CDR1 is KGHDR, CDR2 SFDVKD. With V trimmed by 2 bases and J by 8 bases, 6 bases remained unmatched. The CDR3 region is CATSDSGTGGAEPQHF. For the CDR3, the DNA is TGTGCCACCAGTGATTCCGGGACAGGGGGCGCGGAGCCCCAGCATTTT.

In its sample, this clonotype was seen many times. The rearrangement links TRBV18 to TRBJ2-7; 7 positions match TRBD1. J gave up 5 bases and V 0 bases, and 7 bases lay outside the gene matches. The CDR3 has 15 residues. Looked up from germline, CDR1 is KGHSH and CDR2 is LQKENI. The CDR3 region has the DNA TGTGCCAGCTCACCACCTTGGACAGGTCGCGACGAGCAGTACTTC. As protein: CASSPPWTGRDEQYF.

This clonotype was seen repeatedly, ten times or more. This chain connects TRBV6-6 to TRBJ2-5, with 7 bases aligning to TRBD2. Looked up from germline, CDR1 is MNHNY and CDR2 is SVGAGI (reference sequence). V was pared by 6 bases and J by 0 bases, with 10 bases of the junction left unmatched. This CDR3 is built from 16 residues. The DNA for the CDR3 is TGTGCCAGCAGCCGAAGGCTAGCGGAGAACCAAGAGACCCAGTACTTC. Residues: CASSRRLAENQETQYF.

This clonotype was recorded many times. The chain recombines TRBV30 with TRBJ1-5; perhaps TRBD1 as D (6 bases). Germline V gene lookup returns CDR1 GTSNPN and CDR2 SVGIG (reference sequence). This CDR3 contains 15 residues. V was pared by 2 bases and J by 5 bases, with 16 bases between. The CDR3 protein is CAWSRFGGGDQPQHF. The CDR3 nucleotides read TGTGCCTGGAGTAGGTTCGGAGGGGGTGATCAGCCCCAGCATTTT.

This clonotype was seen at least ten times. The chain combines TRBV20-1 with TRBJ2-3, with D perhaps TRBD1 or TRBD2 (6 bases each). The CDR3 runs to 14 residues. Trimming cost V 6 bases and J 5 bases, with 18 bases left between them. Germline V gene sequence: CDR1 DFQATT, CDR2 SNEGSKA (reference sequence). The CDR3 region is CSANLGGNLDTQYF. CDR3 coding DNA: TGCAGTGCGAATCTAGGGGGGAACCTAGATACGCAGTATTTT.

This clonotype was counted ten times or more. The chain couples TRBV28 to TRBJ2-4; 10 nucleotides align to TRBD1. V lost 2 bases and J lost 7; bases outside the gene matches: 8. CDR1 and CDR2 from the germline V gene are MDHEN and SYDVKM. CDR3 length equals 16 residues. The chain's CDR3 is CASSLGRQGATNIQYF. The CDR3, as DNA: TGTGCCAGCAGTTTAGGCCGACAGGGGGCGACGAACATTCAGTACTTC. The full variable domain, in which reference TRBV28 and TRBJ2-4 provide the parts outside the CDR3, is DVKVTQSSRYLVKRTGEKVFLECVQDMDHENMFWYRQDPGLGLRLIYFSYDVKMKEKGDIPEGYSVSREKKERFSLILESASTNQTSMYLCASSLGRQGATNIQYFGAGTRLSVL.

In its sample, this clonotype was seen many times. The chain carries TRBV11-2 and TRBJ2-2; D tentatively fits TRBD1 or TRBD2 (6 bases each). Per the germline V gene, CDR1 is SGHAT and CDR2 is FQNNGV. CDR3 length: 15 amino acids. V lost 5 bases and J lost 2, with 12 bases in between. CDR3: CASSPMGGNTGELFF. In nucleotides, the CDR3 is TGTGCCAGCAGCCCTATGGGGGGCAACACCGGGGAGCTGTTTTTT.

The chain employs TRBV4-3 and TRBJ2-1; a possible D gene is TRBD1 (6 bases). The CDR3 has 16 amino acids. Germline V CDR1 and CDR2: LGHNA, YSLEER. V lost 6 bases to trimming and J lost 0 bases, with 15 bases between them. Here the CDR3 DNA reads TGCGCCAGCAGACCCTGGACAGATAGCTCCTACAATGAGCAGTTCTTC. Its protein is CASRPWTDSSYNEQFF.

This clonotype was seen ten or more times. This chain joins TRBV10-3 and TRBJ1-2; D is possibly TRBD1 (5 bases). Trimming took 3 bases from V and 8 from J, leaving 10 bases between them. CDR1 is ENHRY, CDR2 SYGVKD, per germline. The CDR3 is 12 residues long. CDR3 amino acids: CAISETEGGYTF. The CDR3 nucleotides are TGTGCCATCAGTGAAACCGAGGGGGGCTACACCTTC.

Worth noting for this clonotype: A much larger clone sits a single nucleotide away, making a read error possible. V usage is TRBV14 and J usage is TRBJ2-3; unclear D gene. The assigned J gene may be wrong: the sequence end matches TRBJ2-7 better. CDR1 and CDR2 (germline): SGHDN, FVKESK. The CDR3 has 16 residues. Here the CDR3 reads CASSQDPRCGTYEQYF. The DNA for the CDR3 is TGTGCCAGCAGCCAAGATCCCCGATGTGGAACCTACGAGCAGTACTTC.

In the case of this clonotype: With a far larger clone one base away, a read error is the likely cause. As DNA, the CDR3 is TGTGCCAGCCGCTTGGGAGGCGGCGAGCAGTACTTC. It encodes CASRLGGGEQYF. The genes are TRBV5-1 and TRBJ2-7; weak D call: TRBD2 (6 bases). CDR1 and CDR2 (germline): SGHRS, YFSETQ. The CDR3 length is 12 residues.

This clonotype occurred many times. The rearrangement uses TRBV5-6 and TRBJ2-3; TRBD1 or TRBD2 may be the D gene (5 bases each). The CDR3 extends over 16 amino acids. In germline, CDR1 is SGHDT, CDR2 YYEEEE. Trimming took off 4 bases at V and 2 bases at J, with 17 bases between the two ends. The CDR3 nucleotides read TGTGCCAGCAGCGGGATCCGGGGCACCCTCACAGATACGCAGTATTTT. It encodes CASSGIRGTLTDTQYF.

Ten or more counts support this clonotype. The genes are TRBV12-3 or TRBV12-4 and TRBJ2-1; 8 bases are a match to TRBD2. V dropped 7 bases and J dropped 3; count of bases not matched to a gene: 8. This CDR3 region has 15 residues. The CDR3 DNA reads TGTGCCAGCACCTCCACGGCGGGGGGCTACAATGAGCAGTTCTTC. It is translated as CASTSTAGGYNEQFF.

This clonotype was recorded many times. The chain is built from TRBV7-2 and TRBJ2-7; D remains unclear. CDR3 size: 13 residues. Germline V gene lookup returns CDR1 SGHTA and CDR2 FQGNSA. V lost 1 base and J lost 10, with 14 bases in between. CDR3 nucleotides: TGTGCCAGCAGCTTAGGTGGCCCTGGGGAACAGTACTTC. This translates into CASSLGGPGEQYF. The variable domain in full, completed from reference TRBV7-2 and TRBJ2-7, reads GAGVSQSPSNKVTEKGKDVELRCDPISGHTALYWYRQSLGQGLEFLIYFQGNSAPDKSGLPSDRFSAERTGGSVSTLTIQRTQQEDSAVYLCASSLGGPGEQYFGPGTRLTVT.

This clonotype was detected a few times. The V and J genes are TRBV7-2 and TRBJ1-1; no clear D. CDR1 and CDR2 (germline): SGHTA, FQGNSA. This CDR3 contains 13 residues. Trimming took 6 bases from V and 11 from J, leaving 19 bases between them. The CDR3 sequence: CASRPRLEGRAFF. DNA of the CDR3: TGTGCCAGCAGGCCACGTCTCGAGGGCCGGGCTTTCTTT.

There are many counts of this clonotype. CDR3 bases: TGTGCCAGCAGTTCCGGGGCCCAAGAGACCCAGTACTTC. Residues: CASSSGAQETQYF. The V call is TRBV28, the J call TRBJ2-5; D may match TRBD1 or TRBD2 (5 bases each). The CDR3 totals 13 residues. Trimming stripped 4 bases from V and 1 base from J, with 7 bases between. The germline V gene encodes CDR1 MDHEN and CDR2 SYDVKM.

This clonotype was observed at least ten times. The chain recombines TRBV10-3 with TRBJ2-1, with D perhaps given as TRBD1 or TRBD2 (6 bases each). CDR3 length equals 17 residues. Germline CDR1 is ENHRY and CDR2 is SYGVKD. V was trimmed by 0 bases and J by 1 base, leaving 13 bases between them. CDR3 sequence: CAISESSGGTSYNEQFF. In DNA, the CDR3 is TGTGCCATCAGTGAGTCGAGTGGGGGGACATCCTACAATGAGCAGTTCTTC.

This clonotype has at least ten counts. J is TRBJ2-5 and V is TRBV5-4; TRBD1 might be the D (6 bases). The CDR3 sequence is 14 residues long. In germline, CDR1 is SGHNT, CDR2 YYREEE (reference sequence). Trimming pared 0 bases from V and 4 bases from J, leaving 10 bases between. The CDR3 sequence: CASSLGRGGETQYF. The CDR3 coding sequence is TGTGCCAGCAGCTTGGGGAGAGGGGGAGAGACCCAGTACTTC.